This T cell receptor beta chain was identified during a study of regulatory T cells in long-lasting Graves disease. The time point is: persistent/refractory GD, antithyroid drugs over 5 years with positive TRAb. Scientists built the TCR library using RNA that was extracted from PBMCs. iRepertoire HTBI primers and Arm-PCR of CDR3 regions built TCR beta libraries. From the multiplex PCR reads, TCRdb called clonotypes with MiXCR, one entry per CDR3 protein. The table shows over 650,000 distinct CDR3 sequences, with approximately 29% occurring only once. Points on this clonotype: Its antigen is unknown.

Study findings and constraints: Persistent Graves' patients showed less TCR diversity than newly diagnosed ones. Exclusively peripheral blood, rather than thyroid tissue, was studied.

Material: peripheral blood mononuclear cells (PBMCs), obtained when the disease was refractory, from a patient treated with antithyroid drugs. The clonotype originates from a female donor with Graves disease.

The CDR3 DNA reads TGTGCCAGCAGCTTAGCGGTAGTTGATACGCAGTATTTT. Amino acids: CASSLAVVDTQYF. The V gene is TRBV11-3, the J gene TRBJ2-3; D uncertain. The length of the CDR3 is 13 residues. Trimming took off 1 base at V and 6 bases at J, with 8 bases between the two ends. Per the germline V gene, CDR1 is SGHNT and CDR2 is YENEEA.